This record covers a single TCR beta chain. Its specific antigen is unknown. Qualities for individual bases were not recorded, and no much larger clone is one base off. The data were obtained in a study of metastatic and nonmetastatic thyroid tumors (TCRdb year 2020). Turning to the overall study: The researchers compared repertoires between peripheral blood samples and tumor or nodule tissue samples from patients with malignant or benign thyroid disease. Overall study results and their limits: In both blood and tumor samples, TCR beta diversity was reported to be significantly higher in malignant tumors than in benign nodules.

The library was prepared using PCR. TCRdb names Illumina HiSeq 4000 as the instrument used. High-throughput sequencing was used to profile the TCR beta-chain CDR3 region of every patient. As for the authors' bioinformatics: The researchers built a classifier to tell apart papillary thyroid cancer patients with distant metastasis, based on CDR3 differences among clinicopathological groups. The Shannon index was used to assess repertoire diversity, and the Morisita-Horn index was used to assess tumor-blood repertoire similarity. TCRdb reran the public reads through fastp at Q25 and MiXCR, keeping productive beta chains. None of the V and J calls come from the authors' own analysis; TCRdb made them. Counted in this sample were approximately 11,000 clones; under 35% of them appeared once. Jointly, the top ten make up about a sixth of the sample. The CDR3, cysteine through phenylalanine, is 13 amino acids long. The read is trimmed to its CDR3 DNA, 39 bases read in frame from base 1. A distance of 19 bases separates the germline ends of V and J, which lose 6 bases and 13 bases respectively. In the germline V gene (reference sequence), CDR1 corresponds to DFQATT and CDR2 to SNEGSKA.

No patient had received any treatment before thyroid surgery. The study retrospectively analysed patient clinical samples collected from the early 2010s to the late 2010s using T-cell receptor beta sequencing. The chain is made from TRBV20-1 and TRBJ1-6; TRBD1 is perhaps the D gene, given 6 matching bases. The sample taken for sequencing was tumor tissue. The clonotype originates from a female donor with papillary thyroid cancer or a benign thyroid nodule (not recorded which). Some clones in this sample may be carry-over from other donors' samples. The CDR3 sequence is CSAGRGARFPLHF. The bases are TGCAGTGCAGGGCGGGGGGCGCGGTTTCCCCTCCACTTT.